These 24 T cell receptor beta chains were sequenced from one sample in a study of early T cells in non-severe SARS-CoV-2 infection (dated by TCRdb to about 2021). Library generation was performed with 5' RACE. The reads were generated on a NextSeq 500. TCRdb reanalyzed the raw reads on its own, using fastp at Q25 for trimming and MiXCR for clone calling, and kept in-frame beta chains. Each entry is one CDR3 protein sequence, shown with its most common DNA and genes. The sample data list 50,000 to 70,000 distinct CDR3 sequences, and roughly 10% of these were observed just once. The ten largest clones represent 8.6% of the sample. Sequenced material: whole blood. These receptors all stem from an adult who was a healthcare worker with PCR-confirmed SARS-CoV-2 infection or an uninfected control (not recorded which).

The table lists this clonotype with many counts. J is TRBJ2-1 and V is TRBV5-4; 8 nucleotides match TRBD1. The V gene end was trimmed by 0 bases and the J gene end by 3 bases; junction bases not matched to a gene: 2. Germline values: CDR1 SGHNT, CDR2 YYREEE (reference sequence). The CDR3 is 15 residues long. The CDR3 nucleotides are TGTGCCAGCAGCTTGGGACAGGGGAGCTACAATGAGCAGTTCTTC. It codes for CASSLGQGSYNEQFF.

This clonotype was detected only a few times. The chain employs TRBV7-2 and TRBJ2-1; no definite D call. V lost 6 bases, J lost 12 bases, and 15 bases lay in between. The germline V gene has CDR1 SGHTA and CDR2 FQGNSA. This CDR3 comprises 12 residues. CDR3 region: CASSGSALGQFF. Written as DNA, the CDR3 is TGTGCCAGCAGTGGCTCCGCCTTGGGGCAGTTCTTC.

This clonotype appeared a few times. CDR3 sequence (DNA): TGTGCCAGCAGAACGACAGGGATCGGACGAGAGACCCAGTACTTC. It yields the protein CASRTTGIGRETQYF. The gene calls are TRBV12-3 or TRBV12-4 and TRBJ2-5, with TRBD1 matching 7 bases. This CDR3 has 15 residues. V shed 6 bases and J 4 bases; nucleotides not matched to a gene: 11.

The chain carries TRBV11-2 and TRBJ1-1, with D unresolved. V gave up 0 bases and J gave up 4 bases, with 12 bases separating them. Germline assignment: CDR1 SGHAT and CDR2 FQNNGV. The CDR3 runs 15 residues. CDR3 nucleotides: TGTGCCAGCAGCTTAGATTTCTCCGGGTCCACTGAAGCTTTCTTT. It translates to CASSLDFSGSTEAFF.

This clonotype was observed a handful of times. The V call is TRBV20-1, the J call TRBJ2-7; 9 bases agree with TRBD1. Germline loops: CDR1 DFQATT, CDR2 SNEGSKA (reference sequence). The CDR3 is 14 amino acids. V was pared by 6 bases and J by 6 bases, with 12 bases of the junction left unmatched. CDR3 protein: CSAGQGPSPREQYF. The CDR3 DNA follows: TGCAGTGCCGGACAGGGGCCCTCACCCCGCGAGCAGTACTTC.

The chain has TRBV11-1 and TRBJ2-5; D unresolved. CDR1 is SGHAT and CDR2 is FQDESV in the germline V gene (reference sequence). V was trimmed by 1 base and J by 7 bases, leaving 7 bases between them. The CDR3 is 12 amino acids. CDR3 coding DNA: TGTGCCAGCAGCTTAGGGTTTGGGACCCAGTACTTC. This gives the protein CASSLGFGTQYF.

This clonotype appeared many times. DNA of the CDR3: TGTGCCAGCAGGTCCTCTGCCCGGGGGGAGCAGTTCTTC. It specifies CASRSSARGEQFF. The chain combines TRBV6-5 with TRBJ2-1; a weak D match, TRBD2 (6 bases). V was trimmed by 6 bases and J by 10 bases, leaving 16 bases between them. This CDR3 comprises 13 residues. The germline CDR1 and CDR2 sequences are MNHEY and SVGAGI.

The chain employs TRBV20-1 and TRBJ2-7; 9 nucleotides agree with TRBD1. The length of the CDR3 is 14 residues. V shed 5 bases, J shed 2 bases, and the junction held 7 bases outside the gene matches. Germline CDR1 reads DFQATT; CDR2 reads SNEGSKA (reference sequence). The CDR3 loop reads CSAQPGQGTYEQYF. In DNA form, the CDR3 reads TGCAGTGCTCAACCGGGACAGGGAACCTACGAGCAGTACTTC.

Only one count was recorded for this clonotype. A much larger clone differs from this one at a single base, so this may be a read error. The chain has TRBV7-2 and TRBJ2-2, with D possibly matching TRBD1 (5 bases). CDR1 and CDR2 (germline): SGHTA, FQGNSA. CDR3 length: 13 amino acids. V lost 6 bases and J 7 bases, leaving 12 bases between the germline ends. The CDR3 region is CASRFQGIGELFF. In DNA, the CDR3 is TGTGCCAGCAGGTTTCAGGGAATCGGGGAGCTGTTTTTT.

The table lists this clonotype with many counts. This chain joins TRBV7-9 and TRBJ2-7, with 11 bases that match TRBD2. Trimming cost V 8 bases and J 4 bases; bases outside gene matches: 1. This CDR3 is 12 amino acids long. Germline CDR1 is SEHNR and CDR2 is FQNEAQ (reference sequence). The CDR3 loop is CASGLAGYEQYF. In nucleotides, the CDR3 is TGTGCCAGCGGACTAGCGGGTTACGAGCAGTACTTC.

This clonotype was picked up a small number of times. The CDR3, as DNA: TGTGCCAGCAGTTTAGATACGGGATACAATGAGCAGTTCTTC. It encodes CASSLDTGYNEQFF. V usage is TRBV12-3 or TRBV12-4 and J usage is TRBJ2-1; D possibly corresponds to TRBD2 (5 bases). This CDR3 comprises 14 residues. Trimming removed 1 base from V and 4 bases from J, with 8 bases in between.

This clonotype was found many times. The chain uses TRBV7-6 and TRBJ1-1; perhaps TRBD1 as D (5 bases). Germline-derived CDR1 and CDR2 are SGHVS and FNYEAQ. V dropped 2 bases and J dropped 3 bases, with 13 bases sitting between them. This CDR3 is built from 15 residues. The CDR3 sequence: CASSLRGGRDTEAFF. The DNA for the CDR3 is TGTGCCAGCAGCTTACGGGGGGGACGGGACACTGAAGCTTTCTTT. The variable domain in full, completed from reference TRBV7-6 and TRBJ1-1, reads GAGVSQSPRYKVTKRGQDVALRCDPISGHVSLYWYRQALGQGPEFLTYFNYEAQQDKSGLPNDRFSAERPEGSISTLTIQRTEQRDSAMYRCASSLRGGRDTEAFFGQGTRLTVV.

In its sample, this clonotype was seen many times. The J gene is TRBJ2-1, the V gene TRBV7-3; 7 positions agree with TRBD2. The ends lost 2 bases at V and 7 bases at J; junction bases unmatched: 8. Germline V gene lookup returns CDR1 SGHTA and CDR2 FQGTGA. This CDR3 region has 15 residues. The CDR3 bases are TGTGCCAGCAGCTTAGGAGCGGGGTCGGTGAATGAGCAGTTCTTC. Its translation is CASSLGAGSVNEQFF.

The V call is TRBV20-1, the J call TRBJ2-3; D gene unclear. The CDR3 runs 13 residues. Germline values: CDR1 DFQATT, CDR2 SNEGSKA (reference sequence). The germline V and J ends were trimmed by 3 bases and 4 bases, with 11 bases remaining between them. CDR3 nucleotides: TGCAGTGCTAGGTTCCAAGGCCCAGATACGCAGTATTTT. Protein product: CSARFQGPDTQYF.

This clonotype occurred many times. The chain recombines TRBV15 with TRBJ2-4, with no clear D. CDR3 length equals 14 residues. V was trimmed by 0 bases and J by 7 bases, leaving 10 bases between them. In germline, CDR1 is LNHNV, CDR2 YYDKDF (reference sequence). CDR3 in amino acids: CATSRELPANIQYF. The CDR3, as DNA: TGTGCCACCAGCAGAGAGCTTCCTGCGAACATTCAGTACTTC. Full variable domain (rest looked up from reference TRBV15 and TRBJ2-4): DAMVIQNPRYQVTQFGKPVTLSCSQTLNHNVMYWYQQKSSQAPKLLFHYYDKDFNNEADTPDNFQSRRPNTSFCFLDIRSPGLGDTAMYLCATSRELPANIQYFGAGTRLSVL.

This clonotype was recorded many times. The chain is built from TRBV21-1 and TRBJ2-1; TRBD1 was called by the table and not checked on the DNA. TRBV21-1 is a documented pseudogene. This CDR3 comprises 14 residues. The CDR3 sequence: CASRGTGPYNEQFF. The CDR3 bases are TGTGCCAGCAGGGGGACAGGTCCTTACAATGAGCAGTTCTTC.

At least ten counts were recorded for this clonotype. The CDR3 region is CATSDLRLKDYNEQFF. Written as DNA, the CDR3 is TGTGCCACCAGTGATTTGAGGCTCAAGGACTACAATGAGCAGTTCTTC. The chain joins TRBV24-1 to TRBJ2-1; D is uncertain. From germline, CDR1 is KGHDR and CDR2 SFDVKD. This CDR3 is 16 amino acids long. The V and J ends lost 0 bases and 3 bases respectively, with 11 bases between them.

This clonotype was picked up a small number of times. As DNA, the CDR3 is TGCGCCAGCAGCTCGGGTCCCCCTCCGGCCGAGCTGTTTTTT. Its translation is CASSSGPPPAELFF. The chain links TRBV5-1 to TRBJ2-2; D is undetermined. In germline, CDR1 is SGHRS, CDR2 YFSETQ. The CDR3 sequence is 14 residues long. V gave up 3 bases and J gave up 11 bases, with 17 bases separating them.

The chain combines TRBV27 with TRBJ1-6, with 9 bases lining up with TRBD1. The germline CDR1 and CDR2 sequences are MNHEY and SMNVEV (reference sequence). V was pared by 10 bases and J by 7 bases, with 11 bases of the junction left unmatched. This CDR3 has 15 residues. The CDR3: CATSDRGKKNSPLHF. In DNA, the CDR3 is TGTGCCACCTCCGACAGGGGGAAAAAGAATTCACCCCTCCACTTT.

J is TRBJ2-3 and V is TRBV7-2; 9 nucleotides line up with TRBD2. Trimming cost V 5 bases and J 11 bases; bases outside gene matches: 11. Per germline, CDR1 SGHTA and CDR2 FQGNSA. The CDR3 is 14 amino acids. The DNA for the CDR3 is TGTGCCAGCAGCCCCGGGGTTAGCGGGAGTAAGCAGTATTTT. Residues: CASSPGVSGSKQYF.

This clonotype was detected ten times or more. The V and J genes are TRBV24-1 and TRBJ2-1; D gene ambiguous. This CDR3 spans 14 amino acids. The V gene lost 4 bases and the J gene lost 4 bases, with 10 bases spanning the gap. CDR1 is KGHDR, CDR2 SFDVKD, per germline. For the CDR3, the DNA is TGTGCCACCAGTGACCCGGGCTTGTACAATGAGCAGTTCTTC. This gives the protein CATSDPGLYNEQFF.

This clonotype was observed many times. The rearrangement links TRBV11-3 to TRBJ2-3; the match to TRBD2 covers 7 bases. CDR1 SGHNT and CDR2 YENEEA come from the germline V gene. V lost 11 bases to trimming and J lost 2 bases; unmatched junction nucleotides: 10. The CDR3 covers 14 residues. The CDR3 here is CASAALADTDTQYF. The CDR3 region has the DNA TGTGCCTCTGCGGCCCTAGCGGACACAGATACGCAGTATTTT. Looking up the rest from reference TRBV11-3 and TRBJ2-3 gives the full variable domain: EAGVVQSPRYKIIEKKQPVAFWCNPISGHNTLYWYLQNLGQGPELLIRYENEEAVDDSQLPKDRFSAERLKGVDSTLKIQPAELGDSAVYLCASAALADTDTQYFGPGTRLTVL.

In this sample, this clonotype turned up many times. The chain is built from TRBV27 and TRBJ1-1; 9 bases match TRBD1. With 5 bases clipped from V and 5 bases from J, the junction kept 6 bases outside the gene matches. The CDR3 loop spans 14 amino acids. CDR1 is MNHEY and CDR2 is SMNVEV in the germline V gene (reference sequence). In nucleotides, the CDR3 is TGTGCCAGCAGTCTACAGGGGGCTTGGACTGAAGCTTTCTTT. Its protein is CASSLQGAWTEAFF.

This clonotype was detected ten times or more. The rearrangement uses TRBV10-3 and TRBJ2-7; D is uncertain. The germline CDR1 and CDR2 sequences are ENHRY and SYGVKD. V shed 3 bases and J shed 1 base, with 16 bases lying between them. This CDR3 is built from 16 residues. The CDR3 reads CAISEFMAAASYEQYF. The CDR3 nucleotides read TGTGCCATCAGTGAATTTATGGCGGCCGCGTCCTACGAGCAGTACTTC.